This TCR beta chain was documented in a study of blood T cell repertoires in COVID-19. The CDR3 extends over 15 amino acids. Trimming cost V 0 bases and J 4 bases; bases outside gene matches: 5. Germline assignment: CDR1 SGHTS and CDR2 YDEGEE. The data were produced by immunoSEQ multiplex PCR, yet TCRdb's version contains in-frame clones alone and is incomplete. The sample records fewer than 400,000 clones, roughly 89% being singletons. The study recruited people aged 18 to 89 years across around 23 US areas. Resolution of symptoms, clearance, or two negative PCRs was present in recovered Cohort 3 donors.

This sequence joins TRBV5-8 and TRBJ2-7, with 9 bases fitting TRBD1. This clonotype originated in a man between 60 and 70 years old who had recovered from COVID-19. Sequencing was carried out using PBMCs or T cells enriched from blood (not recorded which). The CDR3 region is CASSLVGTGIYEQYF. In DNA form, the CDR3 reads TGTGCCAGCAGCTTGGTGGGGACAGGGATTTACGAGCAGTACTTC.